This passage covers 27 T cell receptor beta chains from one sample sequenced in a study of early T cells in non-severe SARS-CoV-2 infection. One entry per CDR3 protein results from TCRdb running MiXCR on the 5' RACE reads. The table lists about 79,000 distinct CDR3 sequences, approximately 13% of them singletons. Material for sequencing was whole blood. All receptors come from an adult who was a healthcare worker with PCR-confirmed SARS-CoV-2 infection or an uninfected control (not recorded which).

In its sample, this clonotype was seen a few times. This sequence joins TRBV7-3 and TRBJ2-2; D gene ambiguous. This CDR3 is 13 amino acids long. The germline gives CDR1 SGHTA, CDR2 FQGTGA. Trimming stripped 5 bases from V and 0 bases from J, with 4 bases between. The CDR3 bases are TGTGCCAGCAGCCTATCGAACACCGGGGAGCTGTTTTTT. Its translation is CASSLSNTGELFF.

This clonotype was seen many times. The V and J genes are TRBV5-1 and TRBJ2-2; unclear D gene. CDR1 is SGHRS and CDR2 is YFSETQ in the germline V gene. V was pared by 0 bases and J by 3 bases, with 12 bases between. CDR3 length: 16 residues. The CDR3 reads CASSLGPRRDTGELFF. The CDR3 DNA sequence: TGCGCCAGCAGCTTGGGACCGCGGAGAGACACCGGGGAGCTGTTTTTT.

This clonotype came up a few times. This chain connects TRBV28 to TRBJ2-1, with D perhaps TRBD2 (6 bases). The CDR3 length is 13 residues. Germline V gene data show CDR1 as MDHEN and CDR2 as SYDVKM. Trimming pared 6 bases from V and 7 bases from J, leaving 13 bases between. CDR3 DNA: TGTGCCAGCAGCTCAGCCGGGAGTAATGAGCAGTTCTTC. Its translation: CASSSAGSNEQFF. Full variable domain (rest looked up from reference TRBV28 and TRBJ2-1): DVKVTQSSRYLVKRTGEKVFLECVQDMDHENMFWYRQDPGLGLRLIYFSYDVKMKEKGDIPEGYSVSREKKERFSLILESASTNQTSMYLCASSSAGSNEQFFGPGTRLTVL.

This clonotype turned up a few times. At one of its ends the junction is not consistent with the germline gene, which may arise from a read error. This rearrangement joins TRBV7-7 to TRBJ2-1; 7 bases line up with TRBD1. CDR3 length equals 15 residues. Germline-derived CDR1 and CDR2 are SSHAT and FNYEAQ (reference sequence). The CDR3 loop reads CASSRDRDSYNEQFF. CDR3 bases: TGTGCTAGCAGCCGAGACAGGGATTCCTACAATGAGCAGTTCTTC. The full variable domain, rest sourced from reference TRBV7-7 and TRBJ2-1, is GAGVSQSPRYKVTKRGQDVTLRCDPISSHATLYWYQQALGQGPEFLTYFNYEAQPDKSGLPSDRFSAERPEGSISTLTIQRTEQRDSAMYRCASSRDRDSYNEQFFGPGTRLTVL.

This clonotype was recorded at least ten times. The rearrangement joins TRBV2 to TRBJ2-7, with 10 bases matching TRBD1. This CDR3 comprises 16 residues. From germline, CDR1 is SNHLY and CDR2 FYNNEI. V shed 4 bases and J 0 bases; nucleotides not matched to a gene: 6. The CDR3 is CASSGSRQGASYEQYF. CDR3 bases: TGTGCCAGCAGTGGGAGTCGACAGGGGGCCTCCTACGAGCAGTACTTC.

This clonotype is a singleton in its sample. The chain joins TRBV27 to TRBJ2-3; 9 bases are a match to TRBD1. CDR1 MNHEY and CDR2 SMNVEV come from the germline V gene (reference sequence). J gave up 5 bases and V 5 bases, and 11 bases lay outside the gene matches. This CDR3 spans 16 amino acids. Here the CDR3 DNA reads TGTGCCAGCAGTCCGTATCGGGGACAGGGAAGAGATACGCAGTATTTT. Protein: CASSPYRGQGRDTQYF.

This clonotype was observed a few times. V and J are TRBV12-3 or TRBV12-4 and TRBJ2-1; TRBD2 aligns across 9 bases. Trimming cost V 6 bases and J 5 bases; bases outside gene matches: 8. This CDR3 contains 15 residues. In DNA, the CDR3 is TGTGCCAGCAGGTCTTTAGCGGGGGCGAACAATGAGCAGTTCTTC. Protein sequence: CASRSLAGANNEQFF.

In this sample, this clonotype turned up a few times. The chain recombines TRBV20-1 with TRBJ1-1; D ambiguous. Germline V lookup: CDR1 DFQATT, CDR2 SNEGSKA (reference sequence). V was pared by 0 bases and J by 11 bases, with 13 bases between. This CDR3 comprises 12 residues. The CDR3 here is CSARDRGEAAFF. CDR3 DNA sequence: TGCAGTGCTAGAGACCGGGGTGAAGCCGCTTTCTTT.

This clonotype was recorded many times. The chain recombines TRBV5-1 with TRBJ2-7; possible D gene TRBD2, 6 bases. Trimming cost V 4 bases and J 5 bases, with 13 bases left between them. Germline V lookup: CDR1 SGHRS, CDR2 YFSETQ. This CDR3 region has 13 residues. The CDR3 DNA follows: TGCGCCAGCAGCCCTTGGGGGGAGGACGAGCAGTACTTC. This codes for CASSPWGEDEQYF.

This clonotype has a handful of counts. The CDR3 is CASSKFTEGDSSETQYF. CDR3 nucleotides: TGTGCCAGCAGCAAGTTTACCGAGGGGGACAGCTCAGAGACCCAGTACTTC. The rearrangement joins TRBV2 to TRBJ2-5, with 7 positions matching TRBD1. The CDR3 is 17 amino acids. Germline V gene lookup returns CDR1 SNHLY and CDR2 FYNNEI. J was trimmed by 4 bases and V by 6 bases; bases with no gene match: 17.

This clonotype has a handful of counts. The chain is built from TRBV28 and TRBJ2-1; 8 bases match TRBD1. The CDR3 spans 17 residues. V shed 2 bases, J shed 1 base, and the junction held 7 bases outside the gene matches. Germline V CDR1 and CDR2: MDHEN, SYDVKM. CDR3 protein: CASSLGPGQASYNEQFF. The CDR3 DNA is TGTGCCAGCAGTTTAGGTCCGGGACAGGCGTCCTACAATGAGCAGTTCTTC.

This clonotype was counted ten times or more. The chain has TRBV6-1 and TRBJ1-2, with TRBD1 identical over 9 bases. Losses at the gene ends were 4 bases for V and 6 bases for J; bases not matched to a gene: 6. The CDR3 has 14 amino acids. Germline CDR1 reads MNHNS; CDR2 reads SASEGT. CDR3 in amino acids: CASSVLQGAHGYTF. For the CDR3, the DNA is TGTGCCAGCAGTGTATTACAGGGGGCGCATGGCTACACCTTC.

In its sample, this clonotype was seen a few times. The chain combines TRBV10-1 with TRBJ1-1; D not resolved. Trimming left V 1 base short and J 5 bases short, with 11 bases between. The CDR3 is 14 residues long. CDR1 WNHNN and CDR2 SYGVQD come from the germline V gene (reference sequence). The CDR3 nucleotides are TGCGCCAGCAGTGAGTTAACACCTGGGACTGAAGCTTTCTTT. Translating gives CASSELTPGTEAFF.

On this clonotype itself: A junction boundary mismatches the germline segment, possibly from a read error. The gene calls are TRBV7-7 and TRBJ2-5; perhaps TRBD2 as D (9 bases). Germline CDR1 reads SSHAT; CDR2 reads FNYEAQ (reference sequence). The CDR3 has 19 amino acids. The CDR3 reads CASSPRTGGGLAPQETQYF. CDR3 DNA: TGTGCTAGCAGCCCCCGAACAGGGGGTGGACTAGCGCCCCAAGAGACCCAGTACTTC.

The gene calls are TRBV14 and TRBJ1-1, with D unclear. The length of the CDR3 is 17 residues. V was shortened by 1 base and J by 2 bases, with 17 bases between the two germline ends. Germline CDR1 SGHDN, CDR2 FVKESK. CDR3 protein: CASSQVYTPEINTEAFF. Written as DNA, the CDR3 is TGTGCCAGCAGCCAAGTTTACACACCGGAAATAAACACTGAAGCTTTCTTT.

Regarding this clonotype: The junction departs from the called germline gene at one end, perhaps through a read error. This chain's CDR3 is CVSSPRLAGGPNEQFF. The CDR3 bases are TGTGTCAGCAGCCCCCGACTAGCGGGAGGGCCTAATGAGCAGTTCTTC. V is TRBV7-6 and J is TRBJ2-1; 14 nucleotides agree with TRBD2. The CDR3 is 16 residues long. Germline V gene data show CDR1 as SGHVS and CDR2 as FNYEAQ.

This clonotype was found a few times. J is TRBJ2-7 and V is TRBV2; no definite D call. Germline V gives CDR1 SNHLY, CDR2 FYNNEI. The CDR3 length is 12 residues. The V end lost 2 bases, the J end lost 4 bases, and 6 bases lay between the germline ends. CDR3 sequence (DNA): TGTGCCAGCAGTGAAAGCGATTACGAGCAGTACTTC. Residues: CASSESDYEQYF. Looking up the rest from reference TRBV2 and TRBJ2-7 gives the full variable domain: EPEVTQTPSHQVTQMGQEVILRCVPISNHLYFYWYRQILGQKVEFLVSFYNNEISEKSEIFDDQFSVERPDGSNFTLKIRSTKLEDSAMYFCASSESDYEQYFGPGTRLTVT.

There are a few counts of this clonotype. This chain connects TRBV19 to TRBJ2-3; the match to TRBD2 covers 10 bases. CDR1 is LNHDA and CDR2 is SQIVND in the germline V gene (reference sequence). This CDR3 is 15 amino acids long. V was clipped by 7 bases and J by 6 bases; unmatched bases: 10. The CDR3 DNA reads as TGTGCCAGTACCGTGGGGACTAGCGTGGCGGATACGCAGTATTTT. Encoded protein: CASTVGTSVADTQYF.

This clonotype turned up a few times. The chain couples TRBV27 to TRBJ1-6; D remains ambiguous. The ends were cut back, 6 bases at V and 7 bases at J, with 7 bases in the middle. Germline values: CDR1 MNHEY, CDR2 SMNVEV (reference sequence). The CDR3 contains 12 residues. The DNA of the CDR3 is TGTGCCAGCAGCGCTGGGAATTCACCCCTCCACTTT. Encoded protein: CASSAGNSPLHF.

Ten or more counts support this clonotype. The chain combines TRBV24-1 with TRBJ2-1; D is possibly TRBD2 (5 bases). V was cut by 4 bases and J by 10 bases, with 13 bases left in between. This CDR3 is built from 13 residues. CDR1 is KGHDR, CDR2 SFDVKD, per germline. The CDR3 is CATSDRPGFEQFF. The CDR3 nucleotides read TGTGCCACCAGTGACCGGCCGGGGTTCGAGCAGTTCTTC.

As for this clonotype: A much larger clonotype is one base distant, so this may be a read error. The chain has TRBV20-1 and TRBJ1-6, with 8 positions matching TRBD1. V dropped 5 bases and J dropped 10; count of bases not matched to a gene: 7. The germline V gene encodes CDR1 DFQATT and CDR2 SNEGSKA (reference sequence). CDR3 length equals 13 residues. Here the CDR3 DNA reads TGCAGTGCTGTGGACAGGGCGAACTCACCCCTCCACTTT. Protein sequence: CSAVDRANSPLHF.

The chain is built from TRBV13 and TRBJ1-2; tentatively, D is TRBD1 (6 bases). The V gene's germline CDR1 is PRHDT and CDR2 FYEKMQ (reference sequence). CDR3 length: 17 amino acids. Trimming pared 0 bases from V and 0 bases from J, leaving 14 bases between. Here the CDR3 reads CASSLGVATGTNYGYTF. CDR3 nucleotide sequence: TGTGCCAGCAGCTTAGGGGTCGCGACAGGCACTAACTATGGCTACACCTTC.

This clonotype was recorded at least ten times. The chain couples TRBV2 to TRBJ2-7, with 7 bases lining up with TRBD2. Unmatched junction bases numbered 4, after V lost 7 bases and J lost 1 base. Germline V lookup: CDR1 SNHLY, CDR2 FYNNEI. There are 13 residues in the CDR3. The CDR3 coding sequence is TGTGCCAGCACACGGGGGGTATCCTACGAGCAGTACTTC. It yields the protein CASTRGVSYEQYF.

Only a few counts were recorded for this clonotype. The rearrangement links TRBV3-1 to TRBJ2-7; maybe TRBD1 (7 bases). CDR1 and CDR2 from the germline V gene are LGHDT and YNNKEL (reference sequence). V lost 1 base and J 0 bases, leaving 13 bases between the germline ends. The CDR3 spans 16 residues. In nucleotides, the CDR3 is TGTGCCAGCAGCCAAGGGAGGGGGCTATCCTCCTACGAGCAGTACTTC. Translating gives CASSQGRGLSSYEQYF.

This clonotype has only one observation. V gene TRBV10-3 combines with J gene TRBJ1-5, with D perhaps matching TRBD1 (5 bases). V was clipped by 6 bases and J by 5 bases, with 17 bases between them. The CDR3 is made up of 15 amino acids. CDR1 is ENHRY and CDR2 is SYGVKD in the germline V gene. The CDR3 region has the DNA TGTGCCATCAGCCTAGCCACAGGTACCGATCAGCCCCAGCATTTT. Translating it yields CAISLATGTDQPQHF.

This clonotype showed up just a few times. This chain links TRBV9 with TRBJ2-7; D unresolved. CDR1 SGDLS and CDR2 YYNGEE come from the germline V gene. The V end was cut by 2 bases, the J end by 2 bases, with 11 bases between. The CDR3 is 14 residues long. CDR3 in DNA: TGTGCCAGCAGCGTTGAAGGGCCCCCCTACGAGCAGTACTTC. It is translated as CASSVEGPPYEQYF.

V and J are TRBV7-4 and TRBJ2-5, with 7 bases fitting TRBD1. The length of the CDR3 is 14 residues. The V gene end was trimmed by 7 bases and the J gene end by 1 base; junction bases not matched to a gene: 6. Germline values: CDR1 SGHVT, CDR2 SQSDAQ. This CDR3 reads CASIHRQGQETQYF. CDR3 DNA sequence: TGTGCCAGCATCCACCGACAGGGCCAAGAGACCCAGTACTTC.